The TCR beta chain described here comes from a study of T cell responses to AZD1222 COVID-19 vaccine. Study-level points and caveats: After the peak T cell response, and only then, were repertoires sampled. At baseline, just 5 or 6 AZD1222 recipients tested seropositive. Spike as a whole was targeted by vaccine-associated CD4 TCRs, dominant at 160-218 and 743-854.

Germline V gives CDR1 MDHEN, CDR2 SYDVKM. V lost 4 bases, J lost 7 bases, and 13 bases lay in between. The CDR3 length is 13 residues. This clone has just a few counts. Its antigen is not known. Here immunoSEQ multiplex PCR was the method, and the copy in TCRdb shows in-frame clones only, minus some. The sample has roughly 80,000 clones; just over 90% are singletons. The chain uses TRBV28 and TRBJ1-2; no clear D gene. This TCR was recovered from an adult in good health. The starting material was peripheral blood, obtained on day 0 of MenACWY control vaccination. The CDR3, as DNA: TGTGCCAGCAGTTCGATTCGAGGGATTGGCTACACCTTC. Protein: CASSSIRGIGYTF.